The 28 T cell receptor beta chains below all came from one sample that was sequenced in a study of T cells after yellow fever vaccination. Each CDR3 protein is one row after TCRdb ran MiXCR on the 5' RACE reads. In the table there are a few hundred thousand distinct CDR3 sequences, about 3.5% of which are singletons. The material was PBMCs, obtained on the day of the yellow fever booster vaccination. These receptors came from a man aged 18-30 years who received the YFV17D yellow fever vaccine.

The rearrangement links TRBV20-1 to TRBJ1-4; tentative D call: TRBD1 (5 bases). The germline V and J ends were trimmed by 5 bases and 2 bases, with 9 bases remaining between them. Germline V gene sequence: CDR1 DFQATT, CDR2 SNEGSKA (reference sequence). This CDR3 has 13 amino acids. This CDR3 is CSAPGDTNEKLFF. CDR3 nucleotides: TGCAGTGCTCCCGGGGACACTAATGAAAAACTGTTTTTT.

This clonotype has a count of ten or more. The chain couples TRBV6-5 to TRBJ2-7; D is perhaps TRBD1 (5 bases). The length of the CDR3 is 14 residues. Trimming stripped 0 bases from V and 3 bases from J, with 9 bases between. The germline V gene has CDR1 MNHEY and CDR2 SVGAGI. The CDR3 DNA is TGTGCCAGCAGTTACTCTAGGGGCCTCTACGAGCAGTACTTC. Protein product: CASSYSRGLYEQYF.

This clonotype was detected ten times or more. The chain carries TRBV5-1 and TRBJ2-7; 8 positions agree with TRBD1. Germline CDR1 SGHRS, CDR2 YFSETQ. V was clipped by 7 bases and J by 3 bases; unmatched bases: 12. The CDR3 is made up of 15 amino acids. CDR3 in DNA: TGCGCCAGCGGGCTTCGACAGGGGACGGTCTACGAGCAGTACTTC. Translated, it gives CASGLRQGTVYEQYF.

This clonotype has more than one count but fewer than ten. The V call is TRBV6-1, the J call TRBJ2-3; TRBD1 matches 8 bases. J lost 1 base, V lost 7 bases, and 4 bases had no gene match. CDR1 MNHNS and CDR2 SASEGT come from the germline V gene. The CDR3 is 14 amino acids. In DNA, the CDR3 is TGTGCCAGCATCTCGGGACAGGGCACAGATACGCAGTATTTT. This encodes CASISGQGTDTQYF.

This chain joins TRBV28 and TRBJ2-7; D tentatively reads TRBD1 or TRBD2 (6 bases each). The CDR3 is 14 amino acids. Trimming shortened V by 5 bases and J by 6 bases, and 17 bases separated the two germline ends. Germline CDR1 reads MDHEN; CDR2 reads SYDVKM. This chain's CDR3 is CASSPYGGGSEQYV. The CDR3 coding sequence is TGTGCCAGCAGTCCCTACGGAGGGGGAAGCGAGCAGTACGTC.

A few counts support this clonotype. V gene TRBV24-1 combines with J gene TRBJ2-3, with D tentatively TRBD1 (5 bases). This CDR3 contains 17 residues. The germline CDR1 and CDR2 sequences are KGHDR and SFDVKD. Trimming took off 4 bases at V and 5 bases at J, with 21 bases between the two ends. The DNA of the CDR3 is TGTGCCACCAGTGAGCCGGCCAGAGTAGGGGTCGAAGATACGCAGTATTTT. This sequence encodes CATSEPARVGVEDTQYF.

This clonotype was seen many times. The chain employs TRBV5-1 and TRBJ2-3; 7 nucleotides line up with TRBD1. The CDR3 runs to 15 residues. Germline CDR1 and CDR2: SGHRS and YFSETQ. The V and J ends lost 4 bases and 0 bases, in that order; junction bases with no gene match: 5. This CDR3 reads CASSPGQLSTDTQYF. CDR3 bases: TGCGCCAGCAGCCCGGGACAGCTAAGCACAGATACGCAGTATTTT.

This clonotype appeared many times. V is TRBV5-1 and J is TRBJ2-5; 12 bases fit TRBD2. V was clipped by 3 bases and J by 5 bases; unmatched bases: 5. CDR1 is SGHRS and CDR2 is YFSETQ in the germline V gene. This CDR3 region has 15 residues. DNA for the CDR3: TGCGCCAGCAGCTCCGGGACTAGCGGGCGGGAGACCCAGTACTTC. Translation: CASSSGTSGRETQYF.

The chain joins TRBV21-1 to TRBJ2-4; the table assigns TRBD2, which was not confirmed against the DNA. TRBV21-1 is described as a pseudogene. CDR3 length: 19 residues. The CDR3 region is CASMELALAREAAKNIQYF. For the CDR3, the DNA is TGTGCCAGCATGGAATTGGCCCTTGCCAGGGAGGCCGCCAAAAACATTCAGTACTTC.

This clonotype was picked up many times. This rearrangement joins TRBV7-9 to TRBJ2-2, with TRBD2 as a possible D gene (5 bases). Germline V gives CDR1 SEHNR, CDR2 FQNEAQ (reference sequence). The CDR3 totals 16 residues. The V gene lost 0 bases and the J gene lost 3 bases, with 11 bases spanning the gap. The CDR3 region is CASSLAPGLDTGELFF. The CDR3 DNA follows: TGTGCCAGCAGCTTAGCGCCAGGACTGGACACCGGGGAGCTGTTTTTT.

This clonotype has a count of ten or more. The chain links TRBV6-1 to TRBJ1-5, with D possibly being TRBD1 (5 bases). This CDR3 region has 18 residues. Trimming cost V 3 bases and J 0 bases, with 18 bases left between them. The germline V gene has CDR1 MNHNS and CDR2 SASEGT. CDR3 DNA: TGTGCCAGCAGTGATGGGGCAGTTTCCCTTTATAGCAATCAGCCCCAGCATTTT. Amino acids: CASSDGAVSLYSNQPQHF.

This clonotype has ten or more counts. J is TRBJ1-2 and V is TRBV20-1, with D possibly TRBD1 on 5 matching bases. Trimming took 3 bases from V and 6 from J, leaving 8 bases between them. The CDR3 covers 11 residues. The V gene's germline CDR1 is DFQATT and CDR2 SNEGSKA (reference sequence). The CDR3 bases are TGCAGTGCTAGTAAAGGGGATGGCTACACCTTC. This encodes CSASKGDGYTF.

The table lists this clonotype with a count of one. This chain connects TRBV6-2 or TRBV6-3 to TRBJ1-5, with TRBD1 identical over 9 bases. Per germline, CDR1 MNHEY and CDR2 SVGEGT. Trimming took 6 bases from V and 0 from J; bases not matched to a gene: 3. The CDR3 spans 15 residues. Here the CDR3 reads CASSPDRGSNQPQHF. CDR3 coding DNA: TGTGCCAGCAGCCCGGACAGGGGTAGCAATCAGCCCCAGCATTTT.

This clonotype showed up many times. The gene calls are TRBV11-1 and TRBJ1-1; weak D call: TRBD1 (6 bases). This CDR3 has 16 amino acids. Germline V lookup: CDR1 SGHAT, CDR2 FQDESV (reference sequence). With 5 bases removed from V and 0 bases from J, the gap between germline ends came to 16 bases. The CDR3 protein is CASSPQLGAMNTEAFF. CDR3 coding DNA: TGTGCCAGCAGCCCCCAGTTGGGGGCGATGAACACTGAAGCTTTCTTT. The full variable domain, with the rest looked up from reference TRBV11-1 and TRBJ1-1, is EAEVAQSPRYKITEKSQAVAFWCDPISGHATLYWYRQILGQGPELLVQFQDESVVDDSQLPKDRFSAERLKGVDSTLKIQPAELGDSAMYLCASSPQLGAMNTEAFFGQGTRLTVV.

The chain has TRBV12-3 or TRBV12-4 and TRBJ1-1; no definite D call. This CDR3 is 14 amino acids long. Trimming removed 6 bases from V and 5 bases from J, with 16 bases in between. The CDR3 DNA reads TGTGCCAGCAGCCGCTACGATGGGTGGACTGAAGCTTTCTTT. Translating gives CASSRYDGWTEAFF.

This clonotype was counted at least ten times. The V call is TRBV6-1, the J call TRBJ1-5, with 8 bases that match TRBD1. J lost 2 bases, V lost 7 bases, and 7 bases had no gene match. CDR1 is MNHNS, CDR2 SASEGT, per germline. This CDR3 contains 15 residues. In DNA, the CDR3 is TGTGCCAGCAACCCGACAGGGGTGGGCAATCAGCCCCAGCATTTT. It codes for CASNPTGVGNQPQHF.

This clonotype has just a few counts. This chain joins TRBV25-1 and TRBJ2-5, with D unclear. The CDR3 is 11 residues long. In germline, CDR1 is MGHDK, CDR2 SYGVNS. Trimming shortened V by 5 bases and J by 5 bases, and 6 bases separated the two germline ends. The CDR3 DNA reads as TGTGCCAGCAGTCCGTACGAGACCCAGTACTTC. This gives the protein CASSPYETQYF.

The rearrangement uses TRBV4-1 and TRBJ2-1; 13 nucleotides match TRBD2. The ends lost 6 bases at V and 7 bases at J; junction bases unmatched: 6. Germline V CDR1 and CDR2: MGHRA, YSYEKL. The CDR3 totals 15 residues. Written as DNA, the CDR3 is TGCGCCAGCAGGGGGGGACTAGCGGGGAGTAATGAGCAGTTCTTC. Translation gives CASRGGLAGSNEQFF.

This clonotype was observed a handful of times. This chain joins TRBV7-6 and TRBJ2-4; 8 bases map to TRBD2. This CDR3 contains 15 residues. Germline V gives CDR1 SGHVS, CDR2 FNYEAQ. With 5 bases clipped from V and 5 bases from J, the junction kept 8 bases outside the gene matches. CDR3 coding DNA: TGTGCCAGCAGCAGCCGGGGGGGGGAGGAAAACATTCAGTACTTC. It is translated as CASSSRGGEENIQYF.

This clonotype showed up many times. The chain carries TRBV4-1 and TRBJ2-5; maybe TRBD2 (5 bases). Looked up from germline, CDR1 is MGHRA and CDR2 is YSYEKL. V lost 6 bases and J 7 bases, leaving 15 bases between the germline ends. This CDR3 is 13 amino acids long. Here the CDR3 DNA reads TGCGCCAGCAGAGCGGTGGGTTCCGTGACCCAGTACTTC. Its translation: CASRAVGSVTQYF.

V and J are TRBV7-2 and TRBJ1-1; D remains ambiguous. V was pared by 3 bases and J by 4 bases, with 6 bases between. CDR1 is SGHTA, CDR2 FQGNSA, per germline. CDR3 size: 12 residues. CDR3 sequence (DNA): TGTGCCAGCAGCTTCCTCCCCACTGAAGCTTTCTTT. Protein sequence: CASSFLPTEAFF.

This rearrangement joins TRBV12-3 or TRBV12-4 to TRBJ2-3; D may be TRBD2 (7 bases). V lost 5 bases to trimming and J lost 2 bases, with 17 bases between them. This CDR3 is built from 16 residues. This CDR3 reads CASSALLGGDTDTQYF. In DNA form, the CDR3 reads TGTGCCAGCAGTGCTTTGTTAGGGGGGGACACAGATACGCAGTATTTT.

This clonotype was seen at least ten times. This sequence joins TRBV7-2 and TRBJ2-3; 12 nucleotides line up with TRBD2. Germline lookup yields CDR1 SGHTA and CDR2 FQGNSA. The ends lost 6 bases at V and 6 bases at J; junction bases unmatched: 10. The CDR3 runs to 16 residues. CDR3 in DNA: TGTGCCAGCAGGCCCGTCCTAGCGGGGGGGTGGGATACGCAGTATTTT. This gives the protein CASRPVLAGGWDTQYF.

This clonotype was detected many times. The chain has TRBV28 and TRBJ1-2; D gene ambiguous. Looked up from germline, CDR1 is MDHEN and CDR2 is SYDVKM. Trimming pared 6 bases from V and 5 bases from J, leaving 10 bases between. The CDR3 is 12 residues long. The CDR3 DNA reads TGTGCCAGCAGCTTAGAGGGATATGGCTACACCTTC. Its translation: CASSLEGYGYTF.

Many counts were recorded for this clonotype. V gene TRBV7-2 combines with J gene TRBJ2-5, with unresolved D. The CDR3 loop spans 13 amino acids. Germline V gene lookup returns CDR1 SGHTA and CDR2 FQGNSA. The V end lost 5 bases, the J end lost 1 base, and 8 bases lay between the germline ends. The CDR3 DNA follows: TGTGCCAGCAGCAGGAGCGCCCAAGAGACCCAGTACTTC. Residues: CASSRSAQETQYF.

Ten or more counts support this clonotype. The chain joins TRBV12-3 or TRBV12-4 to TRBJ1-2; 8 nucleotides align to TRBD1. The length of the CDR3 is 14 residues. V lost 4 bases to trimming and J lost 8 bases; unmatched junction nucleotides: 9. CDR3 nucleotides: TGTGCCAGCAGTTCCCCAGGGGGCGCAGGGGGCTACACCTTC. Translating it yields CASSSPGGAGGYTF.

This clonotype was detected ten times or more. The chain couples TRBV4-1 to TRBJ2-3, with D maybe TRBD1 (6 bases). Trimming pared 1 base from V and 3 bases from J, leaving 8 bases between. This CDR3 is built from 14 residues. Germline CDR1 and CDR2: MGHRA and YSYEKL. CDR3 coding DNA: TGCGCCAGCAGCCAAGTAGGGGGAACAGATACGCAGTATTTT. The encoded protein is CASSQVGGTDTQYF.

This clonotype has ten or more counts. The chain carries TRBV5-1 and TRBJ2-2; the D gene is possibly TRBD1 (6 bases). With 4 bases removed from V and 0 bases from J, the gap between germline ends came to 10 bases. The length of the CDR3 is 15 residues. The germline V gene encodes CDR1 SGHRS and CDR2 YFSETQ. Written as DNA, the CDR3 is TGCGCCAGCAGCGCGAGACAGGCGAACACCGGGGAGCTGTTTTTT. Translated: CASSARQANTGELFF.